The 5 T cell receptor beta chains presented below share a single source sample, sequenced in a study of blood T cells in healthy people across ages. For the second PCR, which ran for about 7 to 12 cycles, a sample-barcoded 5' primer and a J-beta primer mix were used. TCRdb processed the 5' RACE reads anew with MiXCR; each CDR3 protein has one entry. The data show around 1,800,000 distinct CDR3 sequences, about two fifths seen once. Sequenced: blood. Receptor source: a human donor in good health.

The CDR3 DNA sequence: TGCGCCAGCAGCCAAGATATGCCGGGACAGGGGAACCCCAAGTCCTACGAGCAGTACTTC. Amino acid sequence: CASSQDMPGQGNPKSYEQYF. This rearrangement joins TRBV4-1 to TRBJ2-4; 10 positions match TRBD1. The end of the DNA aligns better with TRBJ2-7, so the J call may be wrong. CDR3 length equals 20 residues. Germline V CDR1 and CDR2: MGHRA, YSYEKL.

About this clonotype: A much larger clonotype is one base distant, so this may be a read error. The CDR3 region is CASSFLTGCYEQYF. The DNA of the CDR3 is TGTGCCAGCAGCTTTTTGACAGGTTGCTACGAGCAGTACTTC. This chain connects TRBV7-2 to TRBJ2-7; tentative D call: TRBD1 (6 bases). V shed 3 bases and J shed 3 bases, with 12 bases lying between them. CDR1 and CDR2 from the germline V gene are SGHTA and FQGNSA. This CDR3 comprises 14 residues.

The table lists this clonotype with a few counts. J is TRBJ2-3 and V is TRBV7-2; 7 bases align to TRBD2. Trimming took 7 bases from V and 3 from J; bases not matched to a gene: 7. The length of the CDR3 is 14 residues. Germline V CDR1 and CDR2: SGHTA, FQGNSA. The CDR3 protein is CASKRAGPTDTQYF. CDR3 nucleotides: TGTGCCAGCAAAAGAGCGGGGCCTACAGATACGCAGTATTTT.

This chain connects TRBV4-3 to TRBJ2-4, with TRBD2 matching over 9 bases. CDR1 and CDR2 (germline): LGHNA, YSLEER. CDR3 length equals 16 residues. The J segment lost 13 bases and the V segment lost 0 bases, leaving 13 bases of the junction unmatched. The CDR3 here is CASSQESGGPYNEQYF. The CDR3, as DNA: TGCGCCAGCAGCCAAGAAAGCGGGGGGCCCTACAATGAGCAGTACTTC.

Only a few counts were recorded for this clonotype. V usage is TRBV5-1 and J usage is TRBJ1-6; 7 bases are shared with TRBD1. CDR1 and CDR2 from the germline V gene are SGHRS and YFSETQ. The CDR3 loop spans 14 amino acids. With 6 bases clipped from V and 6 bases from J, the junction kept 6 bases outside the gene matches. CDR3 sequence (DNA): TGCGCCAGCACCAGGGGGACGGGTAATTCACCCCTCCACTTT. Protein product: CASTRGTGNSPLHF. Together with reference TRBV5-1 and TRBJ1-6, the CDR3 gives the full variable domain: KAGVTQTPRYLIKTRGQQVTLSCSPISGHRSVSWYQQTPGQGLQFLFEYFSETQRNKGNFPGRFSGRQFSNSRSEMNVSTLELGDSALYLCASTRGTGNSPLHFGNGTRLTVT.